This entry describes one T cell receptor beta chain. Its antigen is not known. In the study's own analysis: Junction-only sequences produced by ImmunoSEQ had no quality scores, so filtering differed. Only in-frame clones appear in the TCRdb table, and some are missing; sequencing was by immunoSEQ multiplex PCR. The V and J calls and clone size are taken from that table; D and trimming were inferred from the DNA. This table has roughly 1,600,000 clones, approximately 98.5% appearing once. The sample is drawn from a study of shared clonotypes between healthy human individuals. Findings of the study overall: The study drew on few donors, limiting represented genetic and exposure-history diversity. It was anticipated that sequencing depth would influence how many clonotypes donors shared.

The CDR3 consists of 14 residues. V dropped 5 bases and J dropped 8 bases, with 16 bases sitting between them. CDR1 is LNHNV and CDR2 is YYDKDF in the germline V gene (reference sequence). Splitting of CD4+ cells produced CD45RA+ naive and CD45RA-negative memory subsets. The receptor was derived from a man younger than 45 in good health. Sequencing input: naive CD4+ T cells sorted from blood. Subset specified: CD45RA+ positively selected. V gene TRBV15 combines with J gene TRBJ2-1; perhaps TRBD1 as D (5 bases). The CDR3 DNA reads as TGTGCCACCAGCGGAGCCGACCAGGGCTATGAGCAGTTCTTC. Translation: CATSGADQGYEQFF.